This note documents a single T cell receptor (beta chain) sequence. TCRdb ran MiXCR on the 5' RACE reads and lists one entry per CDR3 protein. The data contain 650,000 to 750,000 distinct CDR3 sequences, less than 25% of them singletons. The data derive from a study of identical twins. This CDR3 comprises 16 residues. Trimming took 5 bases from V and 10 from J; bases not matched to a gene: 11. These data were also reused for a study on T cells expressing NK-cell markers.

Sequencing was performed on PBMCs. The genes are TRBV12-3 or TRBV12-4 and TRBJ2-1, with 13 positions matching TRBD2. This TCR came from a woman aged 18-35 years in good health. CDR3 residues: CASSQPGLAGDGEQFF. The CDR3, as DNA: TGTGCCAGCAGTCAACCAGGACTAGCGGGAGACGGGGAGCAGTTCTTC.